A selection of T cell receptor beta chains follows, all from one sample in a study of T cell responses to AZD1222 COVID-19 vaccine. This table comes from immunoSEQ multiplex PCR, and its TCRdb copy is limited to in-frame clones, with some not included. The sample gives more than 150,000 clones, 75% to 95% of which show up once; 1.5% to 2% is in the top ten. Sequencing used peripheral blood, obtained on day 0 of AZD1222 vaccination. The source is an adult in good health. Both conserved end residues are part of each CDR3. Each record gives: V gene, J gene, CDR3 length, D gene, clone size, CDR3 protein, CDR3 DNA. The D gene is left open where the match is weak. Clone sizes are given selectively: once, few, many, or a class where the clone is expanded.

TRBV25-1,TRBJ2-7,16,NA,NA,CASSEGQGPSSYEQYF,TGTGCCAGCAGTGAGGGTCAGGGACCCTCCTCCTACGAGCAGTACTTC
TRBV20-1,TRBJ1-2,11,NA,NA,CSARGPTGYTF,TGCAGTGCTAGGGGGCCAACTGGCTACACCTTC
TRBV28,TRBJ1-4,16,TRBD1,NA,CASSASGTGRNEKLFF,TGTGCCAGCAGTGCCTCCGGGACAGGGAGAAATGAAAAACTGTTTTTT
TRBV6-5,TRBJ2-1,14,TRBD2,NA,CASSRLAGDNEQFF,TGTGCCAGCAGCAGACTAGCGGGCGACAATGAGCAGTTCTTC
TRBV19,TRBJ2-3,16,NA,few,CASSWDAFSSTDTQYF,TGTGCCAGTAGTTGGGACGCGTTTTCTAGCACAGATACGCAGTATTTT
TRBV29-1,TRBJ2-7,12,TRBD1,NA,CSVGQGAYEQYF,TGCAGCGTAGGACAGGGCGCCTACGAGCAGTACTTC
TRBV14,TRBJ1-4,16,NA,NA,CASSQIGQRKGEKLFF,TGTGCCAGCAGTCAAATTGGACAGCGTAAAGGAGAAAAACTGTTTTTT
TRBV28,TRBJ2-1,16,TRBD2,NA,CASSLWRGAATNEQFF,TGTGCCAGCAGTTTATGGCGGGGGGCGGCCACCAATGAGCAGTTCTTC
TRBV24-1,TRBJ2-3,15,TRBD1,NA,CATSETTSTGDTQYF,TGTGCCACCAGTGAAACAACTTCGACAGGGGATACGCAGTATTTT
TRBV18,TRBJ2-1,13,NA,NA,CASSPTFYNEQFF,TGTGCCAGCTCACCGACATTTTACAATGAGCAGTTCTTC
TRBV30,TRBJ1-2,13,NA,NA,CAWSPHPGYGYTF,TGTGCCTGGAGTCCTCACCCCGGCTATGGCTACACCTTC
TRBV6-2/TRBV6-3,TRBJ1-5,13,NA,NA,CASSYPGAWPQHF,TGTGCCAGCAGTTACCCCGGGGCGTGGCCCCAGCATTTT
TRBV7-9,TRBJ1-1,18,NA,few,CASSLVSPRTLRNTEAFF,TGTGCCAGCAGCTTAGTTTCCCCCCGAACTCTCAGAAACACTGAAGCTTTCTTT
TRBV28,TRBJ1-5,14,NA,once,CASTLVGYDQPQHF,TGTGCCAGCACCTTGGTAGGGTATGATCAGCCCCAGCATTTT
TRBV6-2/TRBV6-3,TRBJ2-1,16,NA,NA,CASSPLSGFPDNEQFF,TGTGCCAGCAGCCCTCTATCAGGGTTCCCCGACAATGAGCAGTTCTTC
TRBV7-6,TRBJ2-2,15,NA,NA,CASSWGRGNTGELFF,TGTGCCAGCAGCTGGGGACGGGGAAACACCGGGGAGCTGTTTTTT
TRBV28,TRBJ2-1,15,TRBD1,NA,CASQELGQGENEQFF,TGTGCCAGCCAAGAGCTTGGACAGGGGGAAAATGAGCAGTTCTTC
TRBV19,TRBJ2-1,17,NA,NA,CASSASNEGSSYNEQFF,TGTGCCAGTAGTGCGTCTAATGAGGGAAGCTCCTACAATGAGCAGTTCTTC
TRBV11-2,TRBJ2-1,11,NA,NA,CASSEAGGQFF,TGTGCCAGCAGCGAAGCTGGTGGGCAGTTCTTC
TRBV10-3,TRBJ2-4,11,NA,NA,CAISEGLVKYF,TGTGCCATCAGTGAGGGGCTAGTTAAGTACTTC
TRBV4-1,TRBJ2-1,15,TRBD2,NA,CASSQAAGGSNEQFF,TGCGCCAGCAGCCAAGCCGCGGGAGGGTCCAATGAGCAGTTCTTC
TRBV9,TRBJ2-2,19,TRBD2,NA,CASSAPTGTSVPNTGELFF,TGTGCCAGCAGCGCCCCAACCGGGACTAGCGTCCCGAACACCGGGGAGCTGTTTTTT
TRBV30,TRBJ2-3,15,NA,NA,CAWGGTGTVGDTQYF,TGTGCCTGGGGGGGGACGGGGACGGTGGGAGATACGCAGTATTTT
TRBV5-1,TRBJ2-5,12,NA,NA,CASSFEQETQYF,TGCGCCAGCAGCTTTGAACAAGAGACCCAGTACTTC
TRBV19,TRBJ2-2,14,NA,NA,CATTPGSGAGELFF,TGTGCCACCACCCCCGGGTCGGGAGCCGGGGAGCTGTTTTTT
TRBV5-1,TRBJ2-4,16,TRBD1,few,CASSPSGTGDMDIQYF,TGCGCCAGCAGCCCTTCCGGGACAGGGGATATGGACATTCAGTACTTC
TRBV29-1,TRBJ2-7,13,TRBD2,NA,CSAISGIDYEQYF,TGCAGCGCGATTAGCGGGATTGACTACGAGCAGTACTTC
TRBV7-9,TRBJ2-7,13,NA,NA,CASSPYDPYEQYF,TGTGCCAGCAGCCCTTATGATCCGTACGAGCAGTACTTC